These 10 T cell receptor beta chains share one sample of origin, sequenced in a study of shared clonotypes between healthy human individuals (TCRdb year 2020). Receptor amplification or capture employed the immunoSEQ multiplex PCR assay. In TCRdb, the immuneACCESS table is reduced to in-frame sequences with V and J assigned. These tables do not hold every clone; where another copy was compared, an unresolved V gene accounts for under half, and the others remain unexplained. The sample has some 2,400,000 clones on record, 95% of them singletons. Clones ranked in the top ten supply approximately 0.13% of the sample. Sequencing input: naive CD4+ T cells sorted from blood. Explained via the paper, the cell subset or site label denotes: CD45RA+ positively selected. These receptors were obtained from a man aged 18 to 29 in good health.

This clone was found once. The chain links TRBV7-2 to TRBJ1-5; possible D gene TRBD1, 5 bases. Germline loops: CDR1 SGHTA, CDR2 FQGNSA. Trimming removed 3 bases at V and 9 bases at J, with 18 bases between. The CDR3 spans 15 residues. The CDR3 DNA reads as TGTGCCAGCAGCTTGGGTCCGGGACGCCCGACGCCCCAGCATTTT. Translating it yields CASSLGPGRPTPQHF.

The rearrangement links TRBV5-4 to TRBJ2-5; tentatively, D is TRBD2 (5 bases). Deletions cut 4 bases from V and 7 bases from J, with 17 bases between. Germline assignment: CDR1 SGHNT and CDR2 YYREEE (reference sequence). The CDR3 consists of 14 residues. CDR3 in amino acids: CASSARVSEGTQYF. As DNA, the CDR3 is TGTGCCAGCAGCGCCCGGGTCTCCGAGGGGACCCAGTACTTC.

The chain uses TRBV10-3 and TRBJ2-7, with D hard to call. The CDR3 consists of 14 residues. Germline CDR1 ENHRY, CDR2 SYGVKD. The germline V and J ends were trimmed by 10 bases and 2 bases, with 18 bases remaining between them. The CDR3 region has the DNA TGTGCCACCACGGCGGCAGGAATTACCTACGAGCAGTACTTC. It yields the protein CATTAAGITYEQYF.

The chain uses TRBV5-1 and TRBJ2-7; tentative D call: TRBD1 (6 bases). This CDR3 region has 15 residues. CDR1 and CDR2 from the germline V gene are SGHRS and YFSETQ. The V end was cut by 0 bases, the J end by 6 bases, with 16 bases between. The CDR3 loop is CASSLEDRSTREQYF. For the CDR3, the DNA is TGCGCCAGCAGCTTGGAGGACAGATCCACTCGCGAGCAGTACTTC.

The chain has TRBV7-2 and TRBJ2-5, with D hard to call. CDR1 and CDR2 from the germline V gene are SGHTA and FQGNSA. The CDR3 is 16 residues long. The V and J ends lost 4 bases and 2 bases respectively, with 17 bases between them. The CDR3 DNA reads TGTGCCAGCAGCTCTGTGGTCGGACGGATTCAAGAGACCCAGTACTTC. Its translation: CASSSVVGRIQETQYF.

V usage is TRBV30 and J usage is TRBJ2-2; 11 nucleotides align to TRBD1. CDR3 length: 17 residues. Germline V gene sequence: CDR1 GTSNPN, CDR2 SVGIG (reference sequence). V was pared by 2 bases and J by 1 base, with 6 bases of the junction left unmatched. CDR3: CAWSPGTGGWNTGELFF. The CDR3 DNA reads TGTGCCTGGAGTCCTGGGACAGGGGGATGGAACACCGGGGAGCTGTTTTTT. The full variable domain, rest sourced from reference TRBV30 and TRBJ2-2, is SQTIHQWPATLVQPVGSPLSLECTVEGTSNPNLYWYRQAAGRGLQLLFYSVGIGQISSEVPQNLSASRPQDRQFILSSKKLLLSDSGFYLCAWSPGTGGWNTGELFFGEGSRLTVL.

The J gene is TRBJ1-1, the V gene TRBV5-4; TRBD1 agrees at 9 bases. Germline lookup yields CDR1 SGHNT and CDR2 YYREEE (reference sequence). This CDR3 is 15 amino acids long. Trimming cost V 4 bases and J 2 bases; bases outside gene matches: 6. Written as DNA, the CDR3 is TGTGCCAGCAGCGCACAGGGGGCGCTTAACACTGAAGCTTTCTTT. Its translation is CASSAQGALNTEAFF.

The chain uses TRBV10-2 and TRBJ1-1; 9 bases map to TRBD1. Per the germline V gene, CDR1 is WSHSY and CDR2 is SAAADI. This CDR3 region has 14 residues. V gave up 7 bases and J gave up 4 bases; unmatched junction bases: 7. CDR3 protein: CASTWGQGSTEAFF. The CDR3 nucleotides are TGCGCCAGCACTTGGGGACAGGGAAGCACTGAAGCTTTCTTT.

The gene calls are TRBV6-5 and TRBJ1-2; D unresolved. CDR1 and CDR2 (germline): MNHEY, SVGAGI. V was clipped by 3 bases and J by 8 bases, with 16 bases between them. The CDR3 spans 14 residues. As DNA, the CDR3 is TGTGCCAGCAGTTATAGCCCGGCCTCAAAGGGCTACACCTTC. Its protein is CASSYSPASKGYTF.

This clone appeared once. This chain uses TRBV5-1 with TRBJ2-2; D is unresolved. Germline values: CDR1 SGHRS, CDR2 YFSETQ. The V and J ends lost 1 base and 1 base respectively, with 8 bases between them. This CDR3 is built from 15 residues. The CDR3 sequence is CASSLISGNTGELFF. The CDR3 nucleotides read TGCGCCAGCAGCTTGATTTCTGGGAACACCGGGGAGCTGTTTTTT.